The rows below give T cell receptor beta chains drawn from one sample of a study of neurological immune-mediated disorders. TCRdb redid the calling of the 5' RACE reads with MiXCR, one entry per CDR3 protein. The table has around 69,000 distinct CDR3 sequences, about a tenth seen once. Sample: PBMCs. The receptors were gathered from a man aged 30 to 39 in good health. Each CDR3 is given with its conserved first and last residue. The D gene is left open where the match is weak. Clone size, where shown, is once, few, many, or a class for clones that have expanded.

>TRBJ2-5|TRBV11-3|TRBD2|many
TGTGCCAGCAGCTTAGGGAGCGGGAGCGGGGAGACCCAGTACTTC
CASSLGSGSGETQYF
>TRBJ2-7|TRBV5-1|TRBD1|many
TGCGCCAGCAGCTTGGGCCTAGGTACAGGGGACCCCTACGAGCAGTACTTC
CASSLGLGTGDPYEQYF
>TRBJ2-5|TRBV7-8|-|few
TGTGCCAGCAGCCCCAGACAGGAAGAGACCCAGTACTTC
CASSPRQEETQYF
>TRBJ2-1|TRBV28|TRBD2|few
TGTGCCAGCCAGACTAGCGGGAGGGCTGGGGAGCAGTTCTTC
CASQTSGRAGEQFF
>TRBJ1-4|TRBV10-3|-|few
TGTGCCATCAGTGAAAGGACCGGCCCGACCCAAGAAAAACTGTTTTTT
CAISERTGPTQEKLFF
>TRBJ2-3|TRBV5-1|TRBD2|many
TGCGCCAGCAAGGTTGGGGCTAGCGGAAACGCAGATACGCAGTATTTT
CASKVGASGNADTQYF
>TRBJ2-5|TRBV20-1|-|many
TGCAGTGCTAGTGACGAGACCCAGTACTTC
CSASDETQYF
>TRBJ2-1|TRBV5-1|TRBD1|-
TGCGCCAGCAGCACTACCGGGACAGGTTACAATGACCAGTTCTTC
CASSTTGTGYNDQFF
>TRBJ2-7|TRBV7-2|TRBD1|-
TGTGCCAGCAGCCCCGGGACAGACTCCTACGAGCAGTACTTC
CASSPGTDSYEQYF
>TRBJ1-5|TRBV6-5|-|many
TGTGCCAGCAGACACAGGCCGAATCAGCCCCAGCATTTT
CASRHRPNQPQHF
>TRBJ1-3|TRBV6-6|-|many
TGTGCCAGCAGTTACCTCCCGGACACCTACTCTGGAAACACCATATATTTT
CASSYLPDTYSGNTIYF
>TRBJ2-7|TRBV20-1|-|many
TGCAGTGCACGCATTCACCGGGACTACGAGCAGTACTTC
CSARIHRDYEQYF
>TRBJ2-3|TRBV20-1|TRBD2|many
TGCAGTGCTAGAGAACCACGGTCTAGCGGTTTCACAGATACGCAGTATTTT
CSAREPRSSGFTDTQYF
>TRBJ2-5|TRBV11-2|TRBD1|many
TGTGCCAGCAGCTTTACGTCGACAGGGGGCATAGAGACCCAGTACTTC
CASSFTSTGGIETQYF
>TRBJ2-1|TRBV5-1|-|many
TGCGCCAGCAGCTTGGCCTTGGGCAATGAGCAGTTCTTC
CASSLALGNEQFF
>TRBJ1-4|TRBV20-1|-|many
TGCAGTGCTAGAGCTAATGAAAAACTGTTTTTT
CSARANEKLFF
>TRBJ2-7|TRBV5-1|TRBD2|many
TGCGCCAGCAGCTGGCCCCCAGCGGGAGGCCAATACGAGCAGTACTTC
CASSWPPAGGQYEQYF
>TRBJ2-7|TRBV7-8|-|many
TGTGCCAGCAGCTTAGAGCTAAACTCCTACGAGCAGTACTTC
CASSLELNSYEQYF
>TRBJ2-1|TRBV5-1|TRBD2|-
TGCGCCAGCAGCTTGGGACTAGCGGGAGGCCCGAACCGGCAGTTCTTC
CASSLGLAGGPNRQFF
>TRBJ1-6|TRBV30|-|many
TGTGCCTGGAGTTACGGGGGGGATTCACCCCTCCACTTT
CAWSYGGDSPLHF
>TRBJ2-1|TRBV7-3|-|-
TGTGCCAGCAGCCCCGAGGGCAATGAGCAGTTCTTC
CASSPEGNEQFF
>TRBJ2-3|TRBV9|TRBD2|many
TGTGCCAGCAGCGCGATTTGGACTAGCGGGAAAAATGGGGAGACAGATACGCAGTATTTT
CASSAIWTSGKNGETDTQYF
>TRBJ2-1|TRBV3-1|TRBD2|many
TGTGCCAGCAGCCAAGATGGACTAGCATATCACAATGAGCAGTTCTTC
CASSQDGLAYHNEQFF
>TRBJ2-7|TRBV3-1|-|few
TGTGCCAGCAGCCAAGATACTCAGGGTTGGTACGAGCAGTACTTC
CASSQDTQGWYEQYF
>TRBJ1-1|TRBV3-1|-|-
TGTGCCAGCAGCCAAGTTTCCACAATGAACACTGAAGCTTTCTTT
CASSQVSTMNTEAFF
>TRBJ2-4|TRBV20-1|-|many
TGCAGTGCTACCGGGGCCCAGGGTGGCAAAAACATTCAGTACTTC
CSATGAQGGKNIQYF
>TRBJ2-7|TRBV28|-|many
TGTGCCAGCAGTTTATTGGACACCAAATCCTCCTACGAGCAGTACTTC
CASSLLDTKSSYEQYF
>TRBJ2-7|TRBV21-1|-|many
TGTGCCAGCAGCCCCGGGACTAGCGGGAGTCGGACCTACGAGCAGTACTTC
CASSPGTSGSRTYEQYF
>TRBJ2-1|TRBV20-1|TRBD1|many
TGCAGTGCTAGAGAAAGGGACAGTGAGCAGTTCTTC
CSARERDSEQFF
>TRBJ2-7|TRBV5-1|-|few
TGCGCCAGCAGCTTGCCATCCTACGAGCAGTACTTC
CASSLPSYEQYF
>TRBJ2-5|TRBV5-1|-|many
TGCGCCAGCAGCCCCTGGGCAGGGGAAGAGACCCAGTACTTC
CASSPWAGEETQYF
>TRBJ2-2|TRBV5-1|-|-
TGCGCCAGCAGCAGCTTACAGGGATCGGCGAACACCGGGGAGCTGTTTTTT
CASSSLQGSANTGELFF
>TRBJ2-1|TRBV6-5|-|many
TGTGCCAGCAGACTCAAAGCGGGTAGCTCCTACAATGAGCAGTTCTTC
CASRLKAGSSYNEQFF
>TRBJ1-1|TRBV13|-|many
TGTGCCAGCAGCTTAGGCTCTACAGGGTTTGAAGCTTTCTTT
CASSLGSTGFEAFF
>TRBJ2-1|TRBV10-3|-|-
TGTGCCATCAGTGAAAGGGAGGTGCAGTTCTTC
CAISEREVQFF
>TRBJ2-7|TRBV20-1|TRBD2|many
TGCAGTGCGTATCGCGCCGGGACTAGCGGGAGCGAGCAGTACTTC
CSAYRAGTSGSEQYF
>TRBJ1-5|TRBV19|-|few
TGTGCCAGTAATGCGGCCCATAGCAATCAGCCCCAGCATTTT
CASNAAHSNQPQHF
>TRBJ2-7|TRBV5-1|TRBD2|many
TGCGCCAGCAGCTGGGGAGGGAGCTCCTACGAGCAGTACTTC
CASSWGGSSYEQYF
>TRBJ1-6|TRBV20-1|-|many
TGCAGCGCATTTACCGGGAGTAATTCACCCCTCCACTTT
CSAFTGSNSPLHF
>TRBJ2-1|TRBV2|TRBD1|-
TGTGCCAGCAGTGAAGGGGGACAGGGCAATGAGCAGTTCTTC
CASSEGGQGNEQFF
>TRBJ2-5|TRBV5-6|-|many
TGTGCCAGCAGCTTGGGGGACAAGGAGACCCAGTACTTC
CASSLGDKETQYF
>TRBJ2-3|TRBV5-1|TRBD2|many
TGCGCCAGCAGCCTAGGGACTAGCGGCTTCACAGATACGCAGTATTTT
CASSLGTSGFTDTQYF
>TRBJ1-2|TRBV5-1|-|-
TGCGCCAGCAGCCCAACAGGTGGGCAGGGGTATGGCTACACCTTC
CASSPTGGQGYGYTF
>TRBJ2-1|TRBV6-5|TRBD2|-
TGTGCCAGCAGTTGGGGGAGCGAGCGGGAAGGGACTGAGCAGTTCTTC
CASSWGSEREGTEQFF
>TRBJ1-3|TRBV20-1|-|many
TGCAGTGTCGGCGCTTACTCTGGAAACACCATATATTTT
CSVGAYSGNTIYF
>TRBJ1-5|TRBV7-2|TRBD1|-
TGTGCCAGCAGCTTGTGTACAGGGGGCCGCAATCAGCCCCAGCATTTT
CASSLCTGGRNQPQHF
>TRBJ1-5|TRBV20-1|TRBD1|many
TGCAGTGCTACCCCCCTCTCTGTGGGGACAGGGGTGGGGGGCAATCAGCCCCAGCATTTT
CSATPLSVGTGVGGNQPQHF
>TRBJ1-2|TRBV29-1|-|many
TGCAGCGTTGTTCATCCGAACGGTTACACCTTC
CSVVHPNGYTF
>TRBJ2-7|TRBV6-5|TRBD2|-
TGTGCCAGCAGATTCCTAGCGGGAGGGTCCTACGAGCAGTACTTC
CASRFLAGGSYEQYF
>TRBJ2-7|TRBV20-1|-|few
TGCAGTGCCCAGATGAGAGACGAGCAGTACTTC
CSAQMRDEQYF
>TRBJ1-6|TRBV12-3/TRBV12-4|TRBD1|many
TGTGCCAGCAGGGGACAGGGTGGAGAATCACCCCTCCACTTT
CASRGQGGESPLHF
>TRBJ1-1|TRBV10-3|-|-
TGTGCCATCAGTGATCGACAGCTGAACACTGAAGCTTTCTTT
CAISDRQLNTEAFF
>TRBJ2-5|TRBV4-2|-|many
TGTGCCAGCAGCCAACCAAGGACCGGCCCGGAGACCCAGTACTTC
CASSQPRTGPETQYF